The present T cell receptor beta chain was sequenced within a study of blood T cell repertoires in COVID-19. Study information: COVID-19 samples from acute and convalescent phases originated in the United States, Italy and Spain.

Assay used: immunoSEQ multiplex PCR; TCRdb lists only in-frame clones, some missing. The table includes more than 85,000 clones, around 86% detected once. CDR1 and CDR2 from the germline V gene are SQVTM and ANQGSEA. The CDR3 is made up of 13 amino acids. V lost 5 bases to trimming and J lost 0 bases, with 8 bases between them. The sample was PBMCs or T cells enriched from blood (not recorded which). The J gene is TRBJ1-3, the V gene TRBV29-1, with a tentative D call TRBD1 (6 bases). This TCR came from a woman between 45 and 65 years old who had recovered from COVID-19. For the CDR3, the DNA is TGCAGCGTTCAGGACAGCTCTGGAAACACCATATATTTT. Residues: CSVQDSSGNTIYF.